Below are 5 T cell receptor beta chains sequenced from a single sample in a study of cytomegalovirus exposure and HLA in healthy donors. It was with 60 Vbeta and 13 Jbeta primers that the PCR ran. The method was immunoSEQ multiplex PCR; TCRdb's version includes in-frame clones alone and lacks a portion of them. Of hundreds of thousands of clones listed, around 80% were seen once; the top ten hold over 3.5%. Sequenced input: PBMCs. These receptors came from a male donor in good health and CMV-seronegative.

The chain uses TRBV4-1 and TRBJ2-7; 12 bases align to TRBD2. Trimming removed 5 bases from V and 3 bases from J; junction bases left unmatched: 2. Germline V gene lookup returns CDR1 MGHRA and CDR2 YSYEKL. The CDR3 contains 14 residues. DNA of the CDR3: TGCGCCAGCAGCGGACTAGCGGGAAGCTACGAGCAGTACTTC. Its translation is CASSGLAGSYEQYF.

The chain uses TRBV5-6 and TRBJ2-3; the match to TRBD2 covers 11 bases. This CDR3 contains 16 residues. Germline values: CDR1 SGHDT, CDR2 YYEEEE. V lost 5 bases, J lost 2 bases, and 7 bases stayed unmatched. CDR3 coding DNA: TGTGCCAGCAGTCCGCTGGGACTAGCGGTCACAGATACGCAGTATTTT. The encoded protein is CASSPLGLAVTDTQYF.

This sequence joins TRBV9 and TRBJ2-1, with TRBD2 identical over 14 bases. Germline CDR1 and CDR2: SGDLS and YYNGEE. V gave up 3 bases and J gave up 6 bases; unmatched junction bases: 2. The length of the CDR3 is 15 residues. Written as DNA, the CDR3 is TGTGCCAGCAGCGCGGGACTAGCGGGAGCCAATGAGCAGTTCTTC. Amino acids: CASSAGLAGANEQFF.

This chain uses TRBV7-6 with TRBJ2-5; no definite D call. Germline V gene sequence: CDR1 SGHVS, CDR2 FNYEAQ. V lost 5 bases and J lost 3, with 10 bases in between. This CDR3 spans 13 amino acids. DNA of the CDR3: TGTGCCAGCAGCGTATCGGTGAAAGAGACCCAGTACTTC. Residues: CASSVSVKETQYF.

V and J are TRBV5-1 and TRBJ1-1; D possibly corresponds to TRBD1 (6 bases). This CDR3 comprises 15 residues. CDR1 SGHRS and CDR2 YFSETQ come from the germline V gene. V was shortened by 2 bases and J by 1 base, with 12 bases between the two germline ends. The CDR3 is CASSLEGHPNTEAFF. Here the CDR3 DNA reads TGCGCCAGCAGCTTAGAGGGACACCCGAACACTGAAGCTTTCTTT.